These 12 T cell receptor beta chains share one sample of origin, sequenced in a study of blood T cell repertoires in COVID-19. Data came from immunoSEQ multiplex PCR; TCRdb stores just in-frame clones and leaves some out. The sample has 30,000 or so clones; around 93% are singletons. Sequenced input: peripheral blood. These receptors were taken from a human donor with active COVID-19. The donor label of this sample is uncertain.

The chain recombines TRBV4-3 with TRBJ2-1, with 11 bases identical to TRBD2. The CDR3 sequence is 16 residues long. Germline V lookup: CDR1 LGHNA, CDR2 YSLEER. Unmatched junction bases numbered 11, after V lost 1 base and J lost 12 bases. CDR3 nucleotides: TGCGCCAGCAGCCAAGGGCTAGCGGGAGGACAAGGTTTGCAGTTCTTC. Translation gives CASSQGLAGGQGLQFF.

V gene TRBV11-2 combines with J gene TRBJ2-7; a weak D match, TRBD1 (6 bases). The CDR3 covers 15 residues. CDR1 is SGHAT, CDR2 FQNNGV, per germline. Deletions cut 5 bases from V and 4 bases from J, with 18 bases between. CDR3: CASSPTTGIWYEQYF. The CDR3 DNA is TGTGCCAGCAGCCCAACTACAGGGATTTGGTACGAGCAGTACTTC.

The sample holds one count of this clone. The chain is built from TRBV11-2 and TRBJ2-2, with TRBD2 matching 9 bases. Germline CDR1 is SGHAT and CDR2 is FQNNGV. J was trimmed by 1 base and V by 8 bases; bases with no gene match: 8. The CDR3 sequence is 16 residues long. The CDR3 is CASRLAGTGNTGELFF. Here the CDR3 DNA reads TGTGCCAGCCGTCTAGCGGGAACGGGGAACACCGGGGAGCTGTTTTTT. Combining the CDR3 with reference TRBV11-2 and TRBJ2-2 gives the whole variable domain EAGVAQSPRYKIIEKRQSVAFWCNPISGHATLYWYQQILGQGPKLLIQFQNNGVVDDSQLPKDRFSAERLKGVDSTLKIQPAKLEDSAVYLCASRLAGTGNTGELFFGEGSRLTVL.

The gene calls are TRBV4-3 and TRBJ2-1, with 8 bases that match TRBD2. The CDR3 is 14 residues long. V lost 3 bases to trimming and J lost 3 bases; unmatched junction nucleotides: 1. Germline CDR1 reads LGHNA; CDR2 reads YSLEER. The CDR3 coding sequence is TGCGCCAGCAGCCACAGCGGGAGCTACAATGAGCAGTTCTTC. Translating it yields CASSHSGSYNEQFF.

CDR3 region: CASSSGDRPGELFF. The CDR3 nucleotides are TGTGCCAGCAGCTCAGGGGACAGGCCCGGGGAGCTGTTTTTT. The V gene is TRBV7-3, the J gene TRBJ2-2; 8 bases map to TRBD1. The junction had 4 bases not matched to a gene; V was cut back by 4 bases and J by 6 bases. This CDR3 is built from 14 residues. The germline CDR1 and CDR2 sequences are SGHTA and FQGTGA. The full variable domain, in which reference TRBV7-3 and TRBJ2-2 provide the parts outside the CDR3, is GAGVSQTPSNKVTEKGKYVELRCDPISGHTALYWYRQSLGQGPEFLIYFQGTGAADDSGLPNDRFFAVRPEGSVSTLKIQRTERGDSAVYLCASSSGDRPGELFFGEGSRLTVL.

The chain carries TRBV9 and TRBJ2-7; a possible D gene is TRBD1 (5 bases). Per the germline V gene, CDR1 is SGDLS and CDR2 is YYNGEE. V was clipped by 0 bases and J by 2 bases, with 15 bases between them. The CDR3 sequence is 16 residues long. CDR3 bases: TGTGCCAGCAGCGTAGCTGTCGACAGTAACCCCTACGAGCAGTACTTC. It encodes CASSVAVDSNPYEQYF.

The chain carries TRBV7-3 and TRBJ2-7; D gene uncertain. Germline-derived CDR1 and CDR2 are SGHTA and FQGTGA. V was cut by 5 bases and J by 2 bases, with 13 bases left in between. The CDR3 runs 14 residues. The CDR3 DNA follows: TGTGCCAGCAGCCCCCGCCGGGTAACCTACGAGCAGTACTTC. Its protein is CASSPRRVTYEQYF.

The rearrangement links TRBV18 to TRBJ2-4; D possibly corresponds to TRBD1 (5 bases). Germline assignment: CDR1 KGHSH and CDR2 LQKENI. Trimming left V 4 bases short and J 2 bases short, with 12 bases between. The CDR3 is 15 amino acids. CDR3 nucleotides: TGTGCCAGCTCACTAGCAGGGTCTTCCAAAAACATTCAGTACTTC. It translates to CASSLAGSSKNIQYF.

The chain recombines TRBV5-1 with TRBJ2-7; 7 bases map to TRBD1. In germline, CDR1 is SGHRS, CDR2 YFSETQ. With 3 bases clipped from V and 0 bases from J, the junction kept 6 bases outside the gene matches. The CDR3 has 15 residues. The CDR3 DNA is TGCGCCAGCAGCTCAGGACAGGCCGTCTCCTACGAGCAGTACTTC. This codes for CASSSGQAVSYEQYF.

The CDR3 DNA reads as TGTGCCAGTCGTTCGCCGGGACAGGATGAAAAACTGTTTTTT. Translated, it gives CASRSPGQDEKLFF. V is TRBV6-5 and J is TRBJ1-4, with 8 nucleotides matching TRBD1. The CDR3 contains 14 residues. With V trimmed by 9 bases and J by 6 bases, 9 bases remained unmatched. CDR1 is MNHEY, CDR2 SVGAGI, per germline.

This clone was recorded once. V gene TRBV6-1 combines with J gene TRBJ1-1; 9 nucleotides match TRBD1. The CDR3 contains 20 residues. From germline, CDR1 is MNHNS and CDR2 SASEGT. Trimming at V came to 1 base and at J to 1 base, leaving 16 bases not matched to a gene. The CDR3 nucleotides read TGTGCCAGCAGTGAAGACCGGGACAGGGTTGGATGGGGAAAGAACACTGAAGCTTTCTTT. This gives the protein CASSEDRDRVGWGKNTEAFF.

This chain joins TRBV5-6 and TRBJ2-1; 13 nucleotides align to TRBD2. The V gene's germline CDR1 is SGHDT and CDR2 YYEEEE. Trimming removed 5 bases from V and 8 bases from J; junction bases left unmatched: 13. The CDR3 is 17 amino acids. CDR3: CASSAGLAGATSDEQFF. CDR3 DNA: TGTGCCAGCAGTGCCGGACTAGCGGGGGCCACTAGCGATGAGCAGTTCTTC.